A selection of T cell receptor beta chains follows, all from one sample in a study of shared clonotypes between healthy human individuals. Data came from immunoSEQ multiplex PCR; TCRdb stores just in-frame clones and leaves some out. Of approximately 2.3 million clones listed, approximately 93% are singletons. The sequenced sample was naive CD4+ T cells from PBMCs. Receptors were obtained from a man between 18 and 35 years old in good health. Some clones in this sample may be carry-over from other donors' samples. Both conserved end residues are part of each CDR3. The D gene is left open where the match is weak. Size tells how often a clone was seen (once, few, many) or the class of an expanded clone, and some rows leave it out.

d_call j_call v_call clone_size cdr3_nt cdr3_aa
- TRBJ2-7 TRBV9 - TGTGCCAGCAGCGTCGGACTGGCCCGCGAGCAGTACTTC CASSVGLAREQYF
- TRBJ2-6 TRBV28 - TGTGCCAGCAGATTACAGGGTTCTGGGGCCAACGTCCTGACTTTC CASRLQGSGANVLTF
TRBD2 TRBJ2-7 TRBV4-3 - TGCGCCAGCAGCCAGGCGCGGGCTAGCGGGAGTTACGAGCAGTACTTC CASSQARASGSYEQYF
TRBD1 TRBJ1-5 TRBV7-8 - TGTGCCAGCAGCTTGACAGGGGGCAATCAGCCCCAGCATTTT CASSLTGGNQPQHF
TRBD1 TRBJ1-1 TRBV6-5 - TGTGCCAGCAGTTACTCCCATACAGGGGGGACTGAAGCTTTCTTT CASSYSHTGGTEAFF
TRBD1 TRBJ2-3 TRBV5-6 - TGTGCCAGCAGCGGACAGGGGACCGATACGCAGTATTTT CASSGQGTDTQYF
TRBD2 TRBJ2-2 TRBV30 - TGTGCCTGGAGTGTACGACTAGCGGGAAGCACCGGGGAGCTGTTTTTT CAWSVRLAGSTGELFF
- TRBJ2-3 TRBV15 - TGTGCCACCAGCAGCCCAGGGTATGGAGATACGCAGTATTTT CATSSPGYGDTQYF
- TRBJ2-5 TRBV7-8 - TGTGCCAGCAGCTCCCTAAAGGGGACTGAAGAGACCCAGTACTTC CASSSLKGTEETQYF
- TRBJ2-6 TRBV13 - TGTGCCAGCAGCCCGGGACATAGCTCTGGGGCCAACGTCCTGACTTTC CASSPGHSSGANVLTF
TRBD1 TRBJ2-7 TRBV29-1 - TGCAGCGTCCTCGAAGAGCGGGACAGGGGATCCTACGAGCAGTACTTC CSVLEERDRGSYEQYF
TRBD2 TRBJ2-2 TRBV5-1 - TGCGCCAGCAGCGTGACTAGCGCGGTAGGGGAGCTGTTTTTT CASSVTSAVGELFF
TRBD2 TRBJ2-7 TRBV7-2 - TGTGCCAGCACCTCGGGGGGGGCCAGGGTTGCGCGGCAGTACTTC CASTSGGARVARQYF
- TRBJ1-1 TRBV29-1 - TGCAGCGTTGAATCTCTCCGGGGGGATACTGAAGCTTTCTTT CSVESLRGDTEAFF
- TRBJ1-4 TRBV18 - TGTGCCAGCTCACCCCGAGGGGAGGGTAATGAAAAACTGTTTTTT CASSPRGEGNEKLFF
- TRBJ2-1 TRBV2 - TGTGCCAGCACCCCAAAAAATGAGCAGTTCTTC CASTPKNEQFF
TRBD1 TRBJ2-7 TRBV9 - TGTGCCAGCAGCCAGAGGACAGGGCCGGACTACGAGCAGTACTTC CASSQRTGPDYEQYF
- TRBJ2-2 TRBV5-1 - TGCGCCAGCAGCTTTACAGCGAACACCGGGGAGCTGTTTTTT CASSFTANTGELFF
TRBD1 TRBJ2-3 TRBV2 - TGTGCCAGCAGGGACAGGGGTCGCACAGATACGCAGTATTTT CASRDRGRTDTQYF
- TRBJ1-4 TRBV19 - TGTGCCAGTAGTGCCAGACAGGTCAGGGATGAAAAACTGTTTTTT CASSARQVRDEKLFF
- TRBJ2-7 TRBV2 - TGTGCCAGCAGTGGCGACTCAGTGGAGCAGTACTTC CASSGDSVEQYF
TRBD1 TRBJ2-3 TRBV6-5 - TGTGCCAGCAGGGACAGGATTACAGATACGCAGTATTTT CASRDRITDTQYF
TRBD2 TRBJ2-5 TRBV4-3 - TGCGCCAGCAGCCAAGGGACTAGCGGGAGTCGGGTGACCCAGTACTTC CASSQGTSGSRVTQYF
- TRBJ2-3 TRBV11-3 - TGTGCCAGCAGCTTTCCCGCAGGGCGCACAGATACGCAGTATTTT CASSFPAGRTDTQYF
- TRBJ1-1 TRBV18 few TGTGCCAGCTCACCAATCTCGGGACAAACTGAAGCTTTCTTT CASSPISGQTEAFF
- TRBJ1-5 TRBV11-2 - TGTGCCAGCAGCCTAGTAACGTCGTTCTATAGCAATCAGCCCCAGCATTTT CASSLVTSFYSNQPQHF
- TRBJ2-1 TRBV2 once TGTGCCAGCAGGGTTGGCAATGATGAGCAGTTCTTC CASRVGNDEQFF
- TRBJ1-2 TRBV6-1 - TGTGCCAGCACCCTTGGGACACCGAAATACTATGGCTACACCTTC CASTLGTPKYYGYTF
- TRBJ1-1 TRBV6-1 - TGTGCCAGCAGTCTCAAGACAGTGAACACTGAAGCTTTCTTT CASSLKTVNTEAFF
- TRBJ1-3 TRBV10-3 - TGTGCCACCATGGACAGAAGCTCTGGAAACACCATATATTTT CATMDRSSGNTIYF
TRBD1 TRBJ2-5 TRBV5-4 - TGTGCCAGCAGCTTGGAGGGGACAGGGGGCCGGGAGACCCAGTACTTC CASSLEGTGGRETQYF
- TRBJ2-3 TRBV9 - TGTGCCAGCAGCGTAGATCTGCTCGATACGCAGTATTTT CASSVDLLDTQYF
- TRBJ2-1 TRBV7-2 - TGTGCCAGCATCCTTGCTCGGGGCTCCTACAATGAGCAGTTCTTC CASILARGSYNEQFF
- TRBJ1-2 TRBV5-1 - TGCGCCAGCAGCAATAAAGGGGACTATGGCTACACCTTC CASSNKGDYGYTF